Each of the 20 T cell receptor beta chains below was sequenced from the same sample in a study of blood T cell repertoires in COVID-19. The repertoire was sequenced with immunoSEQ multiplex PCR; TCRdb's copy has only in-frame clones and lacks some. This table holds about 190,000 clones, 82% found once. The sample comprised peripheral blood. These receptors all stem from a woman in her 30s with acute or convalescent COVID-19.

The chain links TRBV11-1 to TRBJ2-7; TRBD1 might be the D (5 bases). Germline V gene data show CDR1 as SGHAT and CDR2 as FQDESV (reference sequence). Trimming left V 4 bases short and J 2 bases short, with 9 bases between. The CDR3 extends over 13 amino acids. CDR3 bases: TGTGCCAGCAGCTCCCCAGGGACCTACGAGCAGTACTTC. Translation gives CASSSPGTYEQYF.

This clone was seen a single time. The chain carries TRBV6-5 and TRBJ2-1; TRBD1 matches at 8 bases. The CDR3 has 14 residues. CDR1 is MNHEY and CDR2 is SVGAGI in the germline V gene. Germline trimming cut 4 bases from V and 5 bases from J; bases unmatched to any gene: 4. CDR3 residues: CASSSGTGHNEQFF. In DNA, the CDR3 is TGTGCCAGCAGTTCCGGGACAGGCCACAATGAGCAGTTCTTC.

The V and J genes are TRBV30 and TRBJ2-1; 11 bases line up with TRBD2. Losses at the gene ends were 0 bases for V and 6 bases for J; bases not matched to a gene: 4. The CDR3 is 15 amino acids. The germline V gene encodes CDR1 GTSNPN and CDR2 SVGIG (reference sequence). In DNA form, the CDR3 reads TGTGCCTGGAGTGTACCTAGCGGGAGGTCCAATGAGCAGTTCTTC. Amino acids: CAWSVPSGRSNEQFF.

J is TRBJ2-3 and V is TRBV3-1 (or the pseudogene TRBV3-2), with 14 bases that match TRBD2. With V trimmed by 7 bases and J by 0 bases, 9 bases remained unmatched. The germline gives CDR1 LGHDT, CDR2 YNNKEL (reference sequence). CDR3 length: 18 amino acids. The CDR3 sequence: CASTGGTSGGFSTDTQYF. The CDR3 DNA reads TGTGCCAGCACCGGGGGGACTAGCGGGGGTTTTAGCACAGATACGCAGTATTTT.

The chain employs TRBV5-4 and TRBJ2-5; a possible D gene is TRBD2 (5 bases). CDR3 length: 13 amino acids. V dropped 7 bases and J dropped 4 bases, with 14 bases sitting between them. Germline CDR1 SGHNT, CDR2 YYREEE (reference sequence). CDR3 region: CASGSTGRETQYF. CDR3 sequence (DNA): TGTGCCAGCGGGTCGACGGGGAGAGAGACCCAGTACTTC.

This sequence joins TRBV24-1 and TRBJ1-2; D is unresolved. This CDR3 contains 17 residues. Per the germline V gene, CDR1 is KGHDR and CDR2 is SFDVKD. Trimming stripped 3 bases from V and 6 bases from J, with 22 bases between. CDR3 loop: CATSDPRFPATEDGYTF. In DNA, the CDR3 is TGTGCCACCAGTGATCCCCGATTCCCGGCCACGGAGGATGGCTACACCTTC.

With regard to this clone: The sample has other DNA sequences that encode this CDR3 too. The CDR3 sequence: CASSLGQGAYEQYF. The CDR3 DNA reads as TGTGCCAGCAGCTTAGGACAGGGGGCCTACGAGCAGTACTTC. V is TRBV7-2 and J is TRBJ2-7; TRBD1 aligns across 9 bases. Germline V CDR1 and CDR2: SGHTA, FQGNSA. The ends lost 1 base at V and 2 bases at J; junction bases unmatched: 0. The CDR3 spans 14 residues.

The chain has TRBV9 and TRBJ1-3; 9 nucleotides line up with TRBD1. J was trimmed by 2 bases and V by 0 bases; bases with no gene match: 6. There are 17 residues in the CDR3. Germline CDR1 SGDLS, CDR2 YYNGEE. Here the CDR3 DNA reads TGTGCCAGCAGCGTAGACCCAGGGACAGGGCCTGGAAACACCATATATTTT. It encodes CASSVDPGTGPGNTIYF.

The CDR3 nucleotides are TGCGCCAGCAGTGCCTCGGGGATTAGCAATCAGCCCCAGCATTTT. This codes for CASSASGISNQPQHF. V is TRBV10-2 and J is TRBJ1-5; no reliable D call. V shed 4 bases and J shed 0 bases, with 10 bases lying between them. CDR1 and CDR2 from the germline V gene are WSHSY and SAAADI. This CDR3 region has 15 residues.

The CDR3 spells CASSGLAGGLADTQYF. The CDR3 bases are TGTGCCAGCAGTGGACTAGCGGGAGGGCTGGCGGATACGCAGTATTTT. The chain carries TRBV6-1 and TRBJ2-3; 14 positions agree with TRBD2. V dropped 4 bases and J dropped 6; count of bases not matched to a gene: 6. Germline V gene sequence: CDR1 MNHNS, CDR2 SASEGT. The CDR3 is made up of 16 amino acids.

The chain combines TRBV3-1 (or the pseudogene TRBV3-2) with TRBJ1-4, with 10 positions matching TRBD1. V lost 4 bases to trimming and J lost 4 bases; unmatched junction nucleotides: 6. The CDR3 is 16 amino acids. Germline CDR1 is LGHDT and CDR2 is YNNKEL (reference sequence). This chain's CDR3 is CASSLPGQGNNEKLFF. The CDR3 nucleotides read TGTGCCAGCAGCCTGCCGGGACAGGGGAATAATGAAAAACTGTTTTTT.

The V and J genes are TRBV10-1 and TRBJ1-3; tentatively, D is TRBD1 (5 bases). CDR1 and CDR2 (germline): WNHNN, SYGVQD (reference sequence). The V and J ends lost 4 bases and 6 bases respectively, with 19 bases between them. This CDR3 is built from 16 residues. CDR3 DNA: TGCGCCAGCAGTGTGGGTGGGGCCCCCTTAGAAAACACCATATATTTT. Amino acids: CASSVGGAPLENTIYF.

This CDR3 reads CASRRTSGRTRDEQFF. The CDR3 DNA sequence: TGTGCCAGCAGACGCACTAGCGGGAGGACCCGGGATGAGCAGTTCTTC. The chain combines TRBV27 with TRBJ2-1, with TRBD2 matching over 12 bases. Looked up from germline, CDR1 is MNHEY and CDR2 is SMNVEV (reference sequence). CDR3 length: 16 residues. V shed 6 bases, J shed 8 bases, and the junction held 11 bases outside the gene matches.

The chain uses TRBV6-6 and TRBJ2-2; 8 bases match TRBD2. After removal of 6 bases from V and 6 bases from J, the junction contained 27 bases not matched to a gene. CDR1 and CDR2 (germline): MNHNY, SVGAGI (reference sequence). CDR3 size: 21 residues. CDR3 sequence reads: CASSEVSGGGRLAGGAGELFF. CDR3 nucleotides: TGTGCCAGCAGCGAGGTATCCGGGGGGGGGCGACTAGCCGGCGGCGCCGGGGAGCTGTTTTTT.

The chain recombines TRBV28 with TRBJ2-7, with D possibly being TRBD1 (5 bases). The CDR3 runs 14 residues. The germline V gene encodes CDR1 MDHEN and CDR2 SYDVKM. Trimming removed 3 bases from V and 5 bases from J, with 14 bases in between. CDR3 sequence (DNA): TGTGCCAGCAGTTTGCCAGGGAACGTCCACGAGCAGTACTTC. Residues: CASSLPGNVHEQYF.

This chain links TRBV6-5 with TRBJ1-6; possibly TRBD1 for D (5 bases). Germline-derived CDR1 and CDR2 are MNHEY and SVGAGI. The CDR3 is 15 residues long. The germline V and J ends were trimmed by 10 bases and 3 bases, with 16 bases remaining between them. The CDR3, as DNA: TGTGCCACCACCCCAGGGCGCCTCTATAATTCACCCCTCCACTTT. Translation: CATTPGRLYNSPLHF.

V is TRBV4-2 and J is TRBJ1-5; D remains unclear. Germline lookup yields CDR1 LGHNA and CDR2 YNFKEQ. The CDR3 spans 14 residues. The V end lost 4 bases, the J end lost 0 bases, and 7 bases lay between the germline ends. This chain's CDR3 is CASSPEGSNQPQHF. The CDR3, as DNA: TGTGCCAGCAGCCCGGAGGGTAGCAATCAGCCCCAGCATTTT.

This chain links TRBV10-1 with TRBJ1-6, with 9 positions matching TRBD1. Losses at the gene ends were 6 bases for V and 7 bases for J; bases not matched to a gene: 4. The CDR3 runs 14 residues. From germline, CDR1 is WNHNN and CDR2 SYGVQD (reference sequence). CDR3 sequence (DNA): TGCGCCAGCAGCTCGGACAGGGGAAATTCACCCCTCCACTTT. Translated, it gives CASSSDRGNSPLHF.

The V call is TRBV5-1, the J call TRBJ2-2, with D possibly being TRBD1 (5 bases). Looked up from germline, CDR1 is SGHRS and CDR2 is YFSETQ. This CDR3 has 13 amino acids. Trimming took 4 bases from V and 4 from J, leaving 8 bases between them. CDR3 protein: CASSGAVTGELFF. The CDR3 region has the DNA TGCGCCAGCAGCGGGGCGGTCACCGGGGAGCTGTTTTTT.

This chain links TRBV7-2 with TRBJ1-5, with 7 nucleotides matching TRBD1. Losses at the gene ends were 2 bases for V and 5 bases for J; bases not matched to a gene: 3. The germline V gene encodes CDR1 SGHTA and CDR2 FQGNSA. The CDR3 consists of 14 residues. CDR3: CASSLRQGDQPQHF. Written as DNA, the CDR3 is TGTGCCAGCAGCTTAAGGCAGGGGGATCAGCCCCAGCATTTT.